These 3 T cell receptor beta chains were all obtained from the same sample, sequenced in a study of regulatory T cells in long-lasting Graves disease. As for time point: newly diagnosed GD, antithyroid drugs for less than 3 months. Scientists built the TCR library using RNA that was extracted from PBMCs. The TCR beta library used iRepertoire HTBI primers with Arm-PCR amplification of CDR3. TCRdb fed the multiplex PCR reads into MiXCR, producing one record per CDR3 protein. The profile covers approximately 470,000 distinct CDR3 sequences, with around 15% appearing a single time and 9% to 15% taken by the ten largest. These data also featured in a second study, about T cells in Graves' hyperthyroidism and ophthalmopathy.

The material sequenced was peripheral blood mononuclear cells (PBMCs), taken at new diagnosis, from a patient treated with antithyroid drugs. The source of these receptors is a man between 40 and 49 years old with Graves disease.

The CDR3 region has the DNA TGTGCCAGCAGTCTTCACCGAGCGGGCTACACCTTC. Translation: CASSLHRAGYTF. The chain joins TRBV12-3 or TRBV12-4 to TRBJ1-2; D is ambiguous. The CDR3 spans 12 residues. The V and J ends lost 5 bases and 8 bases respectively, with 12 bases between them.

This clonotype was detected many times. The V and J genes are TRBV20-1 and TRBJ2-7; perhaps TRBD1 as D (5 bases). Trimming left V 0 bases short and J 6 bases short, with 15 bases between. The CDR3 length is 14 residues. Per the germline V gene, CDR1 is DFQATT and CDR2 is SNEGSKA (reference sequence). The CDR3 loop reads CSARDIQGRREQYF. Written as DNA, the CDR3 is TGCAGTGCTAGAGACATCCAGGGAAGGCGCGAGCAGTACTTC.

The table lists this clonotype with a few counts. The CDR3 DNA is TGCAGCGTTGAGTTCAGGGGCACAGATACGCAGTATTTT. As protein: CSVEFRGTDTQYF. The rearrangement joins TRBV29-1 to TRBJ2-3; D is possibly TRBD1 (5 bases). Germline CDR1 reads SQVTM; CDR2 reads ANQGSEA. This CDR3 region has 13 residues. V was shortened by 3 bases and J by 1 base, with 8 bases between the two germline ends.